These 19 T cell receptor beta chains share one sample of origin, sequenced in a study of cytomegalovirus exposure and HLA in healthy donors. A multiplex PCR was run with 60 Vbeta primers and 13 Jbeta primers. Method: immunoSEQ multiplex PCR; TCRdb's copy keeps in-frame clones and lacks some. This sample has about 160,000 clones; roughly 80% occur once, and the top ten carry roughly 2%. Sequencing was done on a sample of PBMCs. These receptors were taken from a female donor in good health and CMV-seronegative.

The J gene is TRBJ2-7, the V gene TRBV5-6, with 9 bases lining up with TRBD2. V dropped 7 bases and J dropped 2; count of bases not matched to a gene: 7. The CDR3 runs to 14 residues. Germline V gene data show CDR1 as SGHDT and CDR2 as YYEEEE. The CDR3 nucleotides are TGTGCCAGCCACGGGGCTAGCGGGACCTACGAGCAGTACTTC. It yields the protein CASHGASGTYEQYF.

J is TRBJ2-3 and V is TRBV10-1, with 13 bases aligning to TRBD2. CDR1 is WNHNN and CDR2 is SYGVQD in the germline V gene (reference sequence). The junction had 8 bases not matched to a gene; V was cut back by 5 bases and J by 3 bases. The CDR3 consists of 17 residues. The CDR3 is CASSPGTSGAVTDTQYF. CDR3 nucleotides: TGCGCCAGCAGTCCCGGGACTAGCGGGGCGGTAACAGATACGCAGTATTTT.

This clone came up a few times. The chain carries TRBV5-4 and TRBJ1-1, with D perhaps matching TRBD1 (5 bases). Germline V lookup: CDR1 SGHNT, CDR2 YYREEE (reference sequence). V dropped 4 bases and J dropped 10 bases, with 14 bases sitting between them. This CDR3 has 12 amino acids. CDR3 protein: CASSPLPGGAFF. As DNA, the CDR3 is TGTGCCAGCAGCCCGCTTCCGGGGGGAGCTTTCTTT. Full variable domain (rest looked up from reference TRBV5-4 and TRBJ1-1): ETGVTQSPTHLIKTRGQQVTLRCSSQSGHNTVSWYQQALGQGPQFIFQYYREEENGRGNFPPRFSGLQFPNYSSELNVNALELDDSALYLCASSPLPGGAFFGQGTRLTVV.

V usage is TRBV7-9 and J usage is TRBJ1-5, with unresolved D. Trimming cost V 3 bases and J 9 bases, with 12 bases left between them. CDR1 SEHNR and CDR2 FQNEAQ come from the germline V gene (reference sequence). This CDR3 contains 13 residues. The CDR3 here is CASSLEGRRPQHF. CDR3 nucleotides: TGTGCCAGCAGCTTGGAGGGAAGGAGGCCCCAGCATTTT.

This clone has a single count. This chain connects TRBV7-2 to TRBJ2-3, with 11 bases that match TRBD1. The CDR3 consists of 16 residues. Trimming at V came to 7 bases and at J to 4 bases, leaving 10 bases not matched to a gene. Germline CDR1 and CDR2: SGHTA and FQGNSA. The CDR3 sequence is CASNLWGTGGPDTQYF. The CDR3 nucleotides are TGTGCCAGCAATCTCTGGGGGACAGGGGGACCAGATACGCAGTATTTT.

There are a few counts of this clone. The chain's CDR3 is CASSLSPEETQYF. The CDR3 DNA reads TGTGCCAGCAGCTTAAGCCCCGAAGAGACCCAGTACTTC. The V call is TRBV13, the J call TRBJ2-5; D uncertain. This CDR3 comprises 13 residues. Trimming shortened V by 2 bases and J by 3 bases, and 7 bases separated the two germline ends. Germline CDR1 reads PRHDT; CDR2 reads FYEKMQ (reference sequence).

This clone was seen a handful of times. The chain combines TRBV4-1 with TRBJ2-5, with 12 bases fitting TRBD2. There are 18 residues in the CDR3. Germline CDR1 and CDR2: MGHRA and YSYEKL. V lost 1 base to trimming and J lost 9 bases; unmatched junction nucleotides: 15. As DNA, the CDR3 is TGCGCCAGCAGCCAAGTTGAGACTAGCGGGGGATCTCTTGAAGCCCAGTACTTC. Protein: CASSQVETSGGSLEAQYF.

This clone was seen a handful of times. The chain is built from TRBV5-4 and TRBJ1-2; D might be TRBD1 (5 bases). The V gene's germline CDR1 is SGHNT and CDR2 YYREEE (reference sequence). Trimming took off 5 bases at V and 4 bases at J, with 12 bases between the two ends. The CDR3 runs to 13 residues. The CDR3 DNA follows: TGTGCCAGCAGTCCGGGACTCCTCTATGGCTACACCTTC. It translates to CASSPGLLYGYTF.

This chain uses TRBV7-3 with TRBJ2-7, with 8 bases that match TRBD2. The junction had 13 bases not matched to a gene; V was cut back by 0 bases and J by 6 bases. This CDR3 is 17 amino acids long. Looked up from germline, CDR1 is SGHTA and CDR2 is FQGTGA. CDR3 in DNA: TGTGCCAGCAGCTTAACGGTAGCGGGGCAGGGTCGATCCGAGCAGTACTTC. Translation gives CASSLTVAGQGRSEQYF.

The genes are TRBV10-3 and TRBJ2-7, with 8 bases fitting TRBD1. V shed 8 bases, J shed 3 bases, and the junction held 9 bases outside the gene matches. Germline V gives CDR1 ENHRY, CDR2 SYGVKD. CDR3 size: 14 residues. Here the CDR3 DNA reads TGTGCCATCGGGAGCGGACAGGGTGTCTACGAGCAGTACTTC. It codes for CAIGSGQGVYEQYF.

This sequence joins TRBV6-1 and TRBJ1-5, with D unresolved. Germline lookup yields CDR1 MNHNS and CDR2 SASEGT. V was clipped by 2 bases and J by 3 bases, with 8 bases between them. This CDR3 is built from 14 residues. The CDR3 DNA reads TGTGCCAGCAGTGAATTTTGGCACAATCAGCCCCAGCATTTT. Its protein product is CASSEFWHNQPQHF.

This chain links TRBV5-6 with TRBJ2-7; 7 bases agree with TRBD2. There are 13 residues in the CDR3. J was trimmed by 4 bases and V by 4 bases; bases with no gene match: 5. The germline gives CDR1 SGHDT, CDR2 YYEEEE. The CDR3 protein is CASSRAGIYEQYF. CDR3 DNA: TGTGCCAGCAGCAGAGCGGGGATATACGAGCAGTACTTC.

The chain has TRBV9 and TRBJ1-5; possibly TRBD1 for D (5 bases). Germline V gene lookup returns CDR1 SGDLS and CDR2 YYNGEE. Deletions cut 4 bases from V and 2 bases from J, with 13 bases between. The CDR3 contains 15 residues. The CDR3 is CASSPEGGGNQPQHF. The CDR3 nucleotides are TGTGCCAGCAGCCCCGAGGGAGGGGGCAATCAGCCCCAGCATTTT.

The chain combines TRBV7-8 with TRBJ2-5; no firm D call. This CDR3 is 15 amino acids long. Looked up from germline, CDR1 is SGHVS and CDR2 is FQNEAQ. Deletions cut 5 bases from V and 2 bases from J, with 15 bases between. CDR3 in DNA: TGTGCCAGCAGCACCAGACCCACAGCACAAGAGACCCAGTACTTC. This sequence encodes CASSTRPTAQETQYF.

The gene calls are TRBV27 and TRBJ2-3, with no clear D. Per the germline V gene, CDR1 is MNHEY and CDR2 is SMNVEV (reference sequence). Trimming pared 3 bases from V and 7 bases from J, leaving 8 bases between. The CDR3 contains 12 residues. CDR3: CASSFAGNTQYF. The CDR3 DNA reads TGTGCCAGCAGTTTCGCAGGAAATACGCAGTATTTT.

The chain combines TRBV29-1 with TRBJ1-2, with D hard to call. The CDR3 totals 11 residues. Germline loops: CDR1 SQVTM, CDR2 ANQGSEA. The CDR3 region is CSPGRYDGYTF. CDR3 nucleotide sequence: TGCAGTCCAGGCCGATACGACGGCTACACCTTC.

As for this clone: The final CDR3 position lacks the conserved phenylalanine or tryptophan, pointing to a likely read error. The CDR3 here is CASRVLSGTNTGELFL. For the CDR3, the DNA is TGTGCCAGCAGGGTCTTAAGCGGGACGAACACCGGGGAGCTGTTTCTT. This sequence joins TRBV2 and TRBJ2-2; 7 bases line up with TRBD2. Losses at the gene ends were 6 bases for V and 0 bases for J; bases not matched to a gene: 7. CDR3 size: 16 residues. The germline V gene has CDR1 SNHLY and CDR2 FYNNEI.

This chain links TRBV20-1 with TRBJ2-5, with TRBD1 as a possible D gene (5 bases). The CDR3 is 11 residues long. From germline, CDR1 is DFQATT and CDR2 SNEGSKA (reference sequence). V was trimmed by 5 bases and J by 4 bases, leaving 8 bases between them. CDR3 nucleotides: TGCAGTGCTTCCGACAGAGAGACCCAGTACTTC. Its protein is CSASDRETQYF.

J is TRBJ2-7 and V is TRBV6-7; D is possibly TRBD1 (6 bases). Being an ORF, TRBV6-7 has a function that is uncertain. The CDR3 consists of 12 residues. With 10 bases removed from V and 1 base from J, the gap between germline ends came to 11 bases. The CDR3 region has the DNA TGTGCCACAACAGGGATTTCCTACGAGCAGTACTTC. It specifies CATTGISYEQYF.